Sequencing of this T cell receptor beta chain was carried out in a study of blood T cell repertoires in COVID-19. Sequencing used immunoSEQ multiplex PCR; TCRdb keeps in-frame clones, though not all of them. The sample has about 200,000 clones, 89% seen once. CDR3 size: 16 residues. Germline loops: CDR1 SGHRS, CDR2 YFSETQ. V shed 0 bases and J shed 8 bases, with 17 bases lying between them. The receptor was isolated from a man in his 60s who had recovered from COVID-19. The chain couples TRBV5-1 to TRBJ1-4, with D tentatively TRBD1 (5 bases). The material sequenced was peripheral blood. This CDR3 is CASSLGGPVGREKLFF. The CDR3 bases are TGCGCCAGCAGCTTGGGGGGCCCAGTCGGAAGGGAAAAACTGTTTTTT.